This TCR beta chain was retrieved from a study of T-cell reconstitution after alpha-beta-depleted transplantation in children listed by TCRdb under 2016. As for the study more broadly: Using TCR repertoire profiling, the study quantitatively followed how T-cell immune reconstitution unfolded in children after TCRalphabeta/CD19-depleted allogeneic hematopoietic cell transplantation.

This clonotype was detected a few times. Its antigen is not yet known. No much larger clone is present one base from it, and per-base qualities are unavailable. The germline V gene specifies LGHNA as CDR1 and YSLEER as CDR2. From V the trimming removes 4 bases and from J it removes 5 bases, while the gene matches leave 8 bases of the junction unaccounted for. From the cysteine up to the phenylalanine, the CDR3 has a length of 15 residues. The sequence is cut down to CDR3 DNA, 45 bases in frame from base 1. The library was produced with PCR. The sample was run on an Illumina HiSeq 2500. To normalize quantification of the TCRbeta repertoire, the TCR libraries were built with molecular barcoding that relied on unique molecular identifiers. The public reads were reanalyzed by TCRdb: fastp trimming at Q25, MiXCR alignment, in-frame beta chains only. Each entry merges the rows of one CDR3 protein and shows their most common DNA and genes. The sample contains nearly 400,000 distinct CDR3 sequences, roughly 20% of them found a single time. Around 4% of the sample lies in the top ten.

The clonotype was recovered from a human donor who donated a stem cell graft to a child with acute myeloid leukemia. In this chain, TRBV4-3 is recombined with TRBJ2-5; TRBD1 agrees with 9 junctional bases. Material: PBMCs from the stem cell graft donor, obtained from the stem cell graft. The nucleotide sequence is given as TGCGCCAGCAGCCTAACATGGGGGACAGGGGAGACCCAGTACTTC. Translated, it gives CASSLTWGTGETQYF.